This TCR beta chain was obtained from a study of blood T cell repertoires in COVID-19. Overall study: Whether acute or convalescent, the COVID-19 samples came from the United States, Italy and Spain.

TCRdb keeps only in-frame clones here, not all; method: immunoSEQ multiplex PCR. Altogether about 38,000 clones are present, around 87% being singletons, with the ten largest covering under 30%. Looked up from germline, CDR1 is SGHTA and CDR2 is FQGNSA. Trimming took 2 bases from V and 1 from J, leaving 9 bases between them. The CDR3 has 15 residues. The sequence was collected from a man aged 60 to 69 with active or convalescent COVID-19. The chain links TRBV7-2 to TRBJ1-3; D unclear. Sequencing was performed on peripheral blood. The CDR3 nucleotides are TGTGCCAGCAGCTTACGGCCCGGGTCTGGAAACACCATATATTTT. It codes for CASSLRPGSGNTIYF.